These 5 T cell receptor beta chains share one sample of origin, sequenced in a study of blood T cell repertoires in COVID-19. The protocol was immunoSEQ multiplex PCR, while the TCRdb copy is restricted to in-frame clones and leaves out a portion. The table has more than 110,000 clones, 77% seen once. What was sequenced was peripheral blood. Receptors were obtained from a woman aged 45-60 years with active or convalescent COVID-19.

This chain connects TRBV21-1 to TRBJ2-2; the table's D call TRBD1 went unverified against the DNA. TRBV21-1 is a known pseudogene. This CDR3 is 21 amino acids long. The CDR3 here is CASSRGTGAPRIGANTGELFF. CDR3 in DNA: TGTGCCAGCAGCAGGGGGACAGGGGCTCCCCGCATAGGCGCGAACACCGGGGAGCTGTTTTTT.

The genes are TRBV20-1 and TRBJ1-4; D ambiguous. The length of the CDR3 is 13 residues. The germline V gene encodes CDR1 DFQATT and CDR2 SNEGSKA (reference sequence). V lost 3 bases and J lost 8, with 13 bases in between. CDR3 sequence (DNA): TGCAGTGCTAGTAGCCAGGTGGGCGAAAAACTGTTTTTT. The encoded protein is CSASSQVGEKLFF.

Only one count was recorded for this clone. The CDR3, as DNA: TGTGCCAGCAGCCTCCGGGGGGCGAGCTCCTACGAGCAGTACTTC. As protein: CASSLRGASSYEQYF. This chain connects TRBV11-2 to TRBJ2-7; TRBD2 is a possible D gene (7 bases). CDR1 is SGHAT, CDR2 FQNNGV, per germline. The CDR3 has 15 amino acids. Trimming removed 5 bases at V and 0 bases at J, with 14 bases between.

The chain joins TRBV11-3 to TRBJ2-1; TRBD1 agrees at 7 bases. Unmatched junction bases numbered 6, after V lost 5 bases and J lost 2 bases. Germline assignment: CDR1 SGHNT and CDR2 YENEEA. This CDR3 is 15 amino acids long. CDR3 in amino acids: CASSPRDSAYNEQFF. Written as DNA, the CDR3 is TGTGCCAGCAGCCCGAGGGACAGCGCCTACAATGAGCAGTTCTTC.

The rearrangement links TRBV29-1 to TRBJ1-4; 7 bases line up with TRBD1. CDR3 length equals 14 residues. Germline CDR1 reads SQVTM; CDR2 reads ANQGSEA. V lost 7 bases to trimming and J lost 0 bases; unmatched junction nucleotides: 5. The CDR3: CSATGQATNEKLFF. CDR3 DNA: TGCAGCGCAACCGGACAGGCAACTAATGAAAAACTGTTTTTT.